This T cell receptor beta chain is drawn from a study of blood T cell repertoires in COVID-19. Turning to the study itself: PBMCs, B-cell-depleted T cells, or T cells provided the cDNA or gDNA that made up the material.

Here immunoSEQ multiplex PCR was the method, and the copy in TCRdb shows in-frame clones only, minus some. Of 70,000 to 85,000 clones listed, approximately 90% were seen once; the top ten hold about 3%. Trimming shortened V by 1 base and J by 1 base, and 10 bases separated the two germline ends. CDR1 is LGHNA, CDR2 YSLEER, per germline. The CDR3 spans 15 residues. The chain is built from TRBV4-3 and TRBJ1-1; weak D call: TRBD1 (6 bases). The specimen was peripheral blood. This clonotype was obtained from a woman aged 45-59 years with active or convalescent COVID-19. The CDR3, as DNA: TGCGCCAGCAGCCAAGTAGGACAGTCGAACACTGAAGCTTTCTTT. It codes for CASSQVGQSNTEAFF.